In its sample, the clone carrying this T cell receptor (beta chain) was seen many times. As yet, its antigen is unknown. The sample is drawn from a study of T cell repertoires in cytomegalovirus infection. Study summary: Public TCR beta signatures indicated both CMV infection and matching HLA type. General study points: Clonotype analysis showed dominance of the ex vivo response by HLA-C-restricted CMV-specific TCR beta clonotypes. CMV carriers with the relevant HLA were identified by cumulative public TCR beta family frequency.

TCRdb reprocessed the reads with MiXCR, giving one entry per CDR3 protein. The sample lists 150,000 or so distinct CDR3 sequences; roughly a sixth were seen once. V was clipped by 3 bases and J by 0 bases, with 21 bases between them. The CDR3 is made up of 20 amino acids. Germline V gene sequence: CDR1 ENHRY, CDR2 SYGVKD. The source is a human donor in good health (CMV status not recorded). Some clones in this sample may be carry-over from other donors' samples. The chain employs TRBV10-3 and TRBJ2-6; perhaps TRBD2 as D (6 bases). Material for sequencing was CD8+ T cells from PBMCs. The CDR3 here is CAISEYQPGPGSSGANVLTF. In nucleotides, the CDR3 is TGTGCCATCAGTGAATACCAACCGGGACCCGGGAGCTCTGGGGCCAACGTCCTGACTTTC.